Listed below are T cell receptor beta chains from one sample, sequenced in a study of cytomegalovirus exposure and HLA in healthy donors. Assay: immunoSEQ multiplex PCR; the TCRdb copy retains only in-frame clones and omits some. Of 35,000 to 50,000 clones in the sample, about 85% were seen once. The specimen was PBMCs. The receptors shown here come from a man between 50 and 59 years old in good health and CMV-seronegative. Each CDR3 is given with its conserved first and last residue. D genes are given only for firm matches. Clone size is stated in some rows and not others, as once, few, many or a class when expanded.

clone size	J gene	V gene	CDR3 length	D gene	CDR3 protein	CDR3 DNA
.	TRBJ1-2	TRBV28	13	.	CASSPGQRSGYTF	TGTGCCAGCAGCCCTGGACAGAGGAGCGGCTACACCTTC
.	TRBJ2-3	TRBV2	16	TRBD2	CASSEGSGGALDTQYF	TGTGCCAGCAGTGAAGGAAGCGGGGGGGCCCTAGATACGCAGTATTTT
.	TRBJ1-4	TRBV18	17	TRBD1	CASSPRAGGFTNEKLFF	TGTGCCAGCTCACCACGGGCAGGGGGCTTCACTAATGAAAAACTGTTTTTT
.	TRBJ1-5	TRBV11-2	14	.	CASSLEPGNQPQHF	TGTGCCAGCAGCTTAGAGCCCGGGAATCAGCCCCAGCATTTT
once	TRBJ2-7	TRBV6-5	13	.	CASSYGHRYEQYF	TGTGCCAGCAGTTACGGGCATCGCTACGAGCAGTACTTC
.	TRBJ2-1	TRBV9	17	TRBD2	CASRRTSGGASYNEQFF	TGTGCCAGCAGGAGGACTAGCGGGGGGGCAAGCTACAATGAGCAGTTCTTC
.	TRBJ2-7	TRBV10-1	17	TRBD2	CASSTIGRGGSPYEQYF	TGCGCCAGCAGCACAATCGGACGGGGGGGCTCCCCCTACGAGCAGTACTTC
.	TRBJ1-1	TRBV2	12	.	CATRGENTEAFF	TGTGCCACCCGCGGGGAGAACACTGAAGCTTTCTTT
.	TRBJ1-2	TRBV5-6	14	TRBD1	CASSLGQGASPGTF	TGTGCCAGCAGCTTGGGCCAGGGGGCGTCCCCCGGCACCTTC
.	TRBJ2-5	TRBV5-4	15	TRBD1	CASSLRQGAGETQYF	TGTGCCAGCAGCTTGAGACAGGGGGCGGGAGAGACCCAGTACTTC
.	TRBJ2-7	TRBV6-5	16	.	CASSSDRDTGSYEQYF	TGTGCCAGCAGTTCCGACCGGGACACGGGCTCCTACGAGCAGTACTTC
.	TRBJ1-5	TRBV10-3	14	.	CATSPGLNNQPQHF	TGTGCCACTAGTCCCGGCCTAAATAATCAGCCCCAGCATTTT
once	TRBJ1-2	TRBV12-5	16	TRBD1	CASGRSGTGVRYGYTF	TGTGCTAGTGGTCGGAGCGGGACAGGGGTTCGCTATGGCTACACCTTC
.	TRBJ2-3	TRBV7-2	15	.	CASSVLGDNTDTQYF	TGTGCCAGCAGCGTCCTCGGGGATAACACAGATACGCAGTATTTT
.	TRBJ1-2	TRBV30	12	TRBD1	CAGWDREGVYTF	TGTGCCGGATGGGACAGGGAAGGAGTCTACACCTTC
.	TRBJ2-4	TRBV4-1	16	.	CASSPQGILAKNIQYF	TGCGCCAGCAGCCCGCAGGGAATCCTAGCCAAAAACATTCAGTACTTC
.	TRBJ1-1	TRBV15	15	TRBD1	CATSRRTGMNTEAFF	TGTGCCACCAGCAGACGGACAGGGATGAACACTGAAGCTTTCTTT
few	TRBJ1-1	TRBV6-1	13	.	CASSERGNTEAFF	TGTGCCAGCAGTGAGAGAGGGAACACTGAAGCTTTCTTT
once	TRBJ1-3	TRBV21-1	13	.	CASRWAYGNTIYF	.
.	TRBJ2-7	TRBV10-3	13	.	CAPRGPRRYEQYF	TGTGCCCCCCGAGGGCCCCGCCGGTACGAGCAGTACTTC
.	TRBJ2-3	TRBV7-9	14	TRBD2	CASSIEASGITQYF	TGTGCCAGCAGCATAGAGGCTAGCGGGATAACGCAGTATTTT
.	TRBJ1-1	TRBV2	12	.	CASRGGNTEAFF	TGTGCCAGCAGGGGGGGGAACACTGAAGCTTTCTTT
.	TRBJ1-5	TRBV7-2	15	TRBD1	CASSRQGGTNQPQHF	TGTGCCAGCAGCCGACAGGGGGGTACCAATCAGCCCCAGCATTTT
.	TRBJ2-7	TRBV7-6	13	.	CASSPGLGYEQYF	TGTGCCAGCAGCCCTGGACTGGGTTACGAGCAGTACTTC
.	TRBJ2-3	TRBV19	13	.	CASSIVAADTQYF	TGTGCCAGTAGTATAGTGGCGGCAGATACGCAGTATTTT
few	TRBJ1-1	TRBV2	12	.	CASRVLNTEAFF	TGTGCCAGCCGAGTCCTGAACACTGAAGCTTTCTTT
.	TRBJ2-2	TRBV28	15	TRBD1	CASSFSLTGFGELFF	TGTGCCAGCAGTTTTTCTCTGACAGGGTTCGGGGAGCTGTTTTTT
.	TRBJ1-2	TRBV5-6	14	TRBD1	CASSSAQGSYGYTF	TGTGCCAGCAGCTCAGCACAGGGGTCCTATGGCTACACCTTC
.	TRBJ1-5	TRBV10-3	15	TRBD1	CAISDSDRVKQPQHF	TGTGCCATCAGTGATTCGGACAGGGTTAAGCAGCCCCAGCATTTT
.	TRBJ2-3	TRBV18	17	TRBD2	CASSHQSSGGSTDTQYF	TGTGCCAGCTCCCACCAGTCTAGCGGGGGAAGCACAGATACGCAGTATTTT
.	TRBJ2-1	TRBV9	14	.	CASSERPPAAEQFF	TGTGCCAGCAGCGAGAGGCCCCCAGCGGCTGAGCAGTTCTTC
few	TRBJ1-1	TRBV6-1	13	.	CASSQTQATEAFF	TGTGCCAGCAGTCAAACTCAGGCCACTGAAGCTTTCTTT
.	TRBJ1-1	TRBV6-1	14	TRBD1	CASSPTGLGTEAFF	TGTGCCAGCAGCCCGACAGGGCTGGGCACTGAAGCTTTCTTT
.	TRBJ2-7	TRBV7-2	15	TRBD1	CASSHRGEGWDEQYF	TGTGCCAGCAGCCACAGGGGGGAAGGGTGGGACGAGCAGTACTTC
.	TRBJ1-2	TRBV19	15	.	CASSRTGVVPYGYTF	TGTGCCAGTAGTCGTACAGGAGTCGTCCCCTATGGCTACACCTTC